Presented here are 7 T cell receptor beta chains from one specimen sequenced in a study of cytomegalovirus exposure and HLA in healthy donors. Use of 60 Vbeta and 13 Jbeta primers characterized the PCR. The repertoire was sequenced with immunoSEQ multiplex PCR; TCRdb's copy has only in-frame clones and lacks some. The sample shows roughly 200,000 clones, about 78% of them seen only once. Sequenced sample: PBMCs. These receptors originate from a woman under 40 in good health and CMV-seronegative.

The chain combines TRBV6-1 with TRBJ1-2; D gene uncertain. The germline V gene has CDR1 MNHNS and CDR2 SASEGT. This CDR3 is 14 amino acids long. V lost 4 bases and J 4 bases, leaving 13 bases between the germline ends. Written as DNA, the CDR3 is TGTGCCAGCAGTGTAGGCTGGGCAGGCTATGGCTACACCTTC. Translating it yields CASSVGWAGYGYTF.

The chain joins TRBV9 to TRBJ2-7, with 7 bases lining up with TRBD1. The germline V gene has CDR1 SGDLS and CDR2 YYNGEE. V gave up 3 bases and J gave up 6 bases; unmatched junction bases: 12. The CDR3 sequence is 15 residues long. CDR3 DNA: TGTGCCAGCAGCGCTTGGGACAGTAGAGGGGCCGAGCAGTACTTC. The encoded protein is CASSAWDSRGAEQYF. The complete variable domain, with remaining parts taken from reference TRBV9 and TRBJ2-7, reads DSGVTQTPKHLITATGQRVTLRCSPRSGDLSVYWYQQSLDQGLQFLIQYYNGEERAKGNILERFSAQQFPDLHSELNLSSLELGDSALYFCASSAWDSRGAEQYFGPGTRLTVT.

V gene TRBV2 combines with J gene TRBJ2-1; weak D call: TRBD1 (6 bases). V lost 1 base to trimming and J lost 6 bases, with 7 bases between them. Germline V lookup: CDR1 SNHLY, CDR2 FYNNEI. The CDR3 extends over 13 amino acids. CDR3 in amino acids: CASSEGQANEQFF. CDR3 sequence (DNA): TGTGCCAGCAGTGAAGGACAGGCCAATGAGCAGTTCTTC. The entire variable domain, with the rest obtained from reference TRBV2 and TRBJ2-1, is as follows: EPEVTQTPSHQVTQMGQEVILRCVPISNHLYFYWYRQILGQKVEFLVSFYNNEISEKSEIFDDQFSVERPDGSNFTLKIRSTKLEDSAMYFCASSEGQANEQFFGPGTRLTVL.

This clone was observed once. This sequence joins TRBV11-3 and TRBJ2-5; possibly TRBD2 for D (6 bases). The length of the CDR3 is 16 residues. Per the germline V gene, CDR1 is SGHNT and CDR2 is YENEEA. The V end lost 2 bases, the J end lost 3 bases, and 16 bases lay between the germline ends. CDR3 sequence: CASSLNSGAGEETQYF. CDR3 sequence (DNA): TGTGCCAGCAGCTTAAATTCGGGAGCGGGTGAAGAGACCCAGTACTTC.

V and J are TRBV2 and TRBJ1-4, with TRBD1 matching over 10 bases. The CDR3 covers 15 residues. Germline V lookup: CDR1 SNHLY, CDR2 FYNNEI. Losses at the gene ends were 9 bases for V and 5 bases for J; bases not matched to a gene: 9. This CDR3 is CASPSSDRGNEKLFF. CDR3 coding DNA: TGTGCCAGTCCCTCCTCGGACAGGGGGAATGAAAAACTGTTTTTT.

This chain uses TRBV6-1 with TRBJ2-7; 8 nucleotides agree with TRBD2. The J call is in doubt because the DNA end fits TRBJ2-5 better. Germline CDR1 is MNHNS and CDR2 is SASEGT. This CDR3 contains 13 residues. Here the CDR3 DNA reads TGTGCCAGCGGGGGACTAGAACAAGAGACCCAGTACTTC. This gives the protein CASGGLEQETQYF.

The V and J genes are TRBV19 and TRBJ1-2; 9 positions match TRBD1. Germline V gene sequence: CDR1 LNHDA, CDR2 SQIVND (reference sequence). The V segment lost 2 bases and the J segment 5 bases; nucleotides outside the gene matches: 6. This CDR3 has 15 amino acids. The CDR3: CASSIRGQGIYGYTF. The DNA of the CDR3 is TGTGCCAGTAGTATACGAGGACAGGGGATTTATGGCTACACCTTC.